This T cell receptor beta chain comes out of a study of cytomegalovirus exposure and HLA in healthy donors. Looked up from germline, CDR1 is SEHNR and CDR2 is FQNEAQ (reference sequence). CDR3 length equals 13 residues. Trimming took off 9 bases at V and 2 bases at J, with 13 bases between the two ends. Both 60 Vbeta primers and 13 Jbeta primers went into the PCR. This table comes from immunoSEQ multiplex PCR, and its TCRdb copy is limited to in-frame clones, with some not included. The sample data list about 160,000 clones. Concerning this clone itself: What it binds is not known.

Findings and caveats of the study: Further analysis, carried out later, found HLA-associated TCR beta chains more clonally expanded than equally common other chains. Looking again later, the authors saw that most CMV-associated TCR beta chains seemed HLA-restricted.

The sample taken for sequencing was PBMCs. This sequence was found in a man aged 30-40 years in good health and CMV-seronegative. The rearrangement joins TRBV7-9 to TRBJ2-5; possibly TRBD1 for D (6 bases). Written as DNA, the CDR3 is TGTGCCAGTAACGACAGGACTCAAGAGACCCAGTACTTC. Residues: CASNDRTQETQYF.